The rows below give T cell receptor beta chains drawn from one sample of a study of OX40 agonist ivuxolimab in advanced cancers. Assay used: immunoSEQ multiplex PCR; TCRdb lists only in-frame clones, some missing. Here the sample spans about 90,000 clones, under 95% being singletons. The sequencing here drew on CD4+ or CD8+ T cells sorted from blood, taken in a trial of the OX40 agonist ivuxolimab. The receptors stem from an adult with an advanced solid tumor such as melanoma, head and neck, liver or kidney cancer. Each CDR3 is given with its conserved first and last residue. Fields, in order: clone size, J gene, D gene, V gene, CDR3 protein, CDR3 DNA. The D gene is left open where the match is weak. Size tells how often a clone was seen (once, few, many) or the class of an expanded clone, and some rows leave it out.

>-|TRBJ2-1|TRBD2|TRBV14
CASSPGTSGYNEQFF
TGTGCCAGCAGCCCCGGGACTAGCGGTTACAATGAGCAGTTCTTC
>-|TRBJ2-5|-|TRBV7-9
CASSSTEETQYF
TGTGCCAGCAGCTCGACAGAAGAGACCCAGTACTTC
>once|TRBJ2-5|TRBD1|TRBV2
CASRDGRTGGETQYF
TGTGCCAGCAGAGACGGTCGGACAGGCGGAGAGACCCAGTACTTC
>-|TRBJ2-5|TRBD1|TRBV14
CASSQRDRGRETQYF
TGTGCCAGCAGCCAGAGGGACAGGGGCCGGGAGACCCAGTACTTC
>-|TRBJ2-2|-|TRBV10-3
CAIRAHTDRKDTGELFF
TGTGCCATCAGGGCCCATACCGACAGGAAAGACACCGGGGAGCTGTTTTTT
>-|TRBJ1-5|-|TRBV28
CASSLSRAQPQHF
TGTGCCAGCAGTTTGTCACGGGCTCAGCCCCAGCATTTT
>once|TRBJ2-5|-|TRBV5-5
CASSPRSQETQYF
TGTGCCAGCAGCCCAAGATCCCAAGAGACCCAGTACTTC
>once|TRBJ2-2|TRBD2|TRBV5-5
CASSFLAGLANTGELFF
TGTGCCAGCAGCTTTCTAGCGGGCCTAGCGAACACCGGGGAGCTGTTTTTT
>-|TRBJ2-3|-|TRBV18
CASSPDTDTQYF
TGTGCCAGCTCACCAGACACAGATACGCAGTATTTT
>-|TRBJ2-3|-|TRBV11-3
CASSPGAGTDTQYF
TGTGCCAGCAGCCCCGGCGCTGGCACAGATACGCAGTATTTT
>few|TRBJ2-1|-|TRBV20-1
CSAGYEQFF
TGCAGTGCTGGGTATGAGCAGTTCTTC
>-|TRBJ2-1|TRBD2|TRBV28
CASSLVAGTEQFF
TGTGCCAGCAGTTTGGTAGCGGGGACCGAGCAGTTCTTC
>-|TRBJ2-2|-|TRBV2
CASIGSNTGELFF
TGTGCCAGCATCGGCAGCAACACCGGGGAGCTGTTTTTT
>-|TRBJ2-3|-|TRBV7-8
CASSLARASQGDTQYF
TGTGCCAGCAGCTTAGCTCGGGCTAGTCAGGGAGATACGCAGTATTTT
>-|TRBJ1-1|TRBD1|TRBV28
CASSPISGQGNTEAFF
TGTGCCAGCAGTCCTATCTCAGGACAGGGAAACACTGAAGCTTTCTTT
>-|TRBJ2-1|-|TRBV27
CASSLGTGRYNEQFF
TGTGCCAGCAGTTTAGGAACGGGGCGGTACAATGAGCAGTTCTTC